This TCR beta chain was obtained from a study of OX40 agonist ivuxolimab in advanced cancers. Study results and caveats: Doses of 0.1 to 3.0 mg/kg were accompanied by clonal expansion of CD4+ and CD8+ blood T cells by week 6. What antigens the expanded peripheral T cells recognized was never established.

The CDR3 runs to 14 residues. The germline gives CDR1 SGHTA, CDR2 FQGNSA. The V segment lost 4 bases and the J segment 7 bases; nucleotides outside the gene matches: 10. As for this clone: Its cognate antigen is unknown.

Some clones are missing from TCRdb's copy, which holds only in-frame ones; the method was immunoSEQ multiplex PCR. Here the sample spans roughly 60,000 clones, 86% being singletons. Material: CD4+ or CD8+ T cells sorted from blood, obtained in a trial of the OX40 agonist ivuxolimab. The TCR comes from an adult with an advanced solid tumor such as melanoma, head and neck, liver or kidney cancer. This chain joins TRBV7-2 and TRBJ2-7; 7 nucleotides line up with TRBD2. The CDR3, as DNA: TGTGCCAGCAGCTACGGCCAGCGGGGTGGTGAGCAGTACTTC. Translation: CASSYGQRGGEQYF.